This T cell receptor beta chain stems from a study of vaccination and CD4 T cells after COVID-19. Study background: Stimulation of the cells used overlapping spike peptide pools from SARS-CoV-2 and from the common cold coronaviruses HCoV-NL63, HCoV-OC43 and HCoV-229E.

The table lists this clonotype with a few counts. Its specificity is unknown. CDR3 length: 12 residues. Trimming pared 6 bases from V and 7 bases from J, leaving 10 bases between. Germline CDR1 is DFQATT and CDR2 is SNEGSKA (reference sequence). Sequence data for DNA of cultured CD4+ T cells were generated by the Oncomine TCR Beta short-read assay. From CD4+ T cells that had been cultured, genomic DNA was extracted. TCRdb re-derived calls from the PCR reads in MiXCR, one entry per CDR3 protein. Of thousands of distinct CDR3 sequences listed, 35% to 40% were seen once; the top ten hold around 15%. As to treatment: roughly 10-day PBMC culture with coronavirus spike peptide pools or control peptides (ViraFEST assay). Those CD4+ T cells from the unexposed donor predate the COVID-19 pandemic (2011-2018). Via ViraFEST, peptide pools expanded antigen-specific T cells before TCR sequencing. Findings of the study overall: A nonsignificant rise from roughly 22 to 38 was seen in the median number of SARS-CoV-2-reactive clonotypes.

The source of this sequence is a human donor in good health. The sequenced sample consisted of CD4+ T cells from blood, cultured in vitro. V usage is TRBV20-1 and J usage is TRBJ1-6, with no clear D. CDR3 loop: CSALVRNSPLHF. As DNA, the CDR3 is TGCAGTGCCCTGGTTAGGAATTCACCCCTCCACTTT.